This record concerns one TCR beta chain sequence. Its antigen is still unknown. The source of the sample is a study of T cell clones after liver transplantation. About the study: Subjects received no induction therapy and standard immunosuppression until randomization at 12-24 months post-transplant. Tolerant meant at least one year fully off immunosuppression without liver enzymes above twice normal. Timepoints were pre-transplant, pre-withdrawal, and after withdrawal was completed or failed. Findings of the study overall: The donor-reactive repertoire was only partly measurable in two subjects, lacking donor cells.

TCRdb's table, derived via immunoSEQ multiplex PCR, lists solely in-frame clones and lacks some. The table has tens of thousands of clones, roughly two thirds seen once. This CDR3 is built from 14 residues. Germline CDR1 and CDR2: SNHLY and FYNNEI. V lost 4 bases and J 3 bases, leaving 12 bases between the germline ends. The material sequenced was CD4+ T cells from blood, taken before liver transplant. The clonotype was recovered from a human donor who received a liver transplant. The rearrangement links TRBV2 to TRBJ1-2; D not certain. CDR3 protein: CASSGLAGHYGYTF. CDR3 in DNA: TGTGCCAGCAGTGGGCTCGCTGGGCACTATGGCTACACCTTC.